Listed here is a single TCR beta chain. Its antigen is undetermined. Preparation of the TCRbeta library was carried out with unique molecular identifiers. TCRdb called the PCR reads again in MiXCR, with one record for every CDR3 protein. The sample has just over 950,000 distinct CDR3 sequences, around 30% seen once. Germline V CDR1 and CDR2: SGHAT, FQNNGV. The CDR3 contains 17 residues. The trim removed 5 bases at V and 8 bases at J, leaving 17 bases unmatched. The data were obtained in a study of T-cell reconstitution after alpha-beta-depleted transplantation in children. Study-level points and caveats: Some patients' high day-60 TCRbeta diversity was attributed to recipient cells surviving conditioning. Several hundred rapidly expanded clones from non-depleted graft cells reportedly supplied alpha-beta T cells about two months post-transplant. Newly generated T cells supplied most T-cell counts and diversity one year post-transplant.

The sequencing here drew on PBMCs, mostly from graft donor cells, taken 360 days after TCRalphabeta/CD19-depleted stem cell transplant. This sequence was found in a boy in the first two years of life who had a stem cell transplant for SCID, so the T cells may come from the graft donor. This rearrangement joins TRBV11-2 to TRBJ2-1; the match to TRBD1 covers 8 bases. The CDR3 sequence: CASSPRPQGALVYEQFF. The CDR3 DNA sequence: TGTGCCAGCAGCCCGCGACCTCAGGGGGCTCTGGTTTATGAGCAGTTCTTC.